The 10 T cell receptor beta chains below all came from one sample that was sequenced in a study of glioma-infiltrating T cells after dendritic cell vaccination. As to time point: after dendritic cell vaccination, including at tumor progression/relapse. Generated by immunoSEQ multiplex PCR, the TCRdb table keeps only in-frame clones and is missing some. The sample yields about 58,000 clones, 85% to 90% seen once. The input for sequencing was blood, taken after dendritic cell vaccination. These receptors were collected from a human donor with glioblastoma.

This chain connects TRBV7-9 to TRBJ2-6; D is ambiguous. V was clipped by 2 bases and J by 4 bases, with 9 bases between them. CDR1 is SEHNR and CDR2 is FQNEAQ in the germline V gene (reference sequence). The CDR3 has 15 amino acids. This chain's CDR3 is CASSLTALGANVLTF. The CDR3 DNA reads TGTGCCAGCAGCTTAACCGCTCTAGGGGCCAACGTCCTGACTTTC.

CDR3 loop: CASSDALAGDTQYF. The CDR3 coding sequence is TGTGCCAGCAGTGACGCCCTAGCGGGAGATACGCAGTATTTT. The rearrangement uses TRBV2 and TRBJ2-3, with 8 nucleotides matching TRBD2. The trim removed 3 bases at V and 5 bases at J, leaving 4 bases unmatched. Germline V gene lookup returns CDR1 SNHLY and CDR2 FYNNEI. The CDR3 covers 14 residues.

The DNA of the CDR3 is TGTGCCAGCAGGCCCCGGGCCGGGGGGTCGGGGGAGCAGTACTTC. Protein product: CASRPRAGGSGEQYF. This chain connects TRBV11-3 to TRBJ2-7; TRBD2 agrees at 7 bases. V trimming: 6 bases; J trimming: 7 bases; junction bases outside the gene matches: 15. Germline values: CDR1 SGHNT, CDR2 YENEEA. The CDR3 covers 15 residues.

This clone was detected once. The chain combines TRBV15 with TRBJ2-5; 7 bases line up with TRBD1. The J segment lost 5 bases and the V segment lost 0 bases, leaving 9 bases of the junction unmatched. This CDR3 region has 16 residues. Germline V CDR1 and CDR2: LNHNV, YYDKDF (reference sequence). The DNA for the CDR3 is TGTGCCACCAGCAGAGATCGGTACAGGGGTGGGGAGACCCAGTACTTC. It translates to CATSRDRYRGGETQYF.

This chain connects TRBV4-1 to TRBJ1-6; TRBD1 matches at 7 bases. After removal of 4 bases from V and 0 bases from J, the junction contained 12 bases not matched to a gene. CDR3 length equals 19 residues. Germline V lookup: CDR1 MGHRA, CDR2 YSYEKL. This CDR3 is CASSPHFYRGSSYNSPLHF. In DNA, the CDR3 is TGCGCCAGCAGCCCGCACTTCTACAGGGGAAGCTCCTATAATTCACCCCTCCACTTT.

The chain combines TRBV19 with TRBJ2-2; D unclear. The ends were cut back, 7 bases at V and 7 bases at J, with 10 bases in the middle. This CDR3 has 12 residues. Per the germline V gene, CDR1 is LNHDA and CDR2 is SQIVND (reference sequence). CDR3 in DNA: TGTGCCAGTAATCCGGCGGTCGGGGAGCTGTTTTTT. Amino acid sequence: CASNPAVGELFF.

The V gene is TRBV4-1, the J gene TRBJ1-1; perhaps TRBD1 as D (5 bases). Trimming took off 0 bases at V and 11 bases at J, with 19 bases between the two ends. Germline loops: CDR1 MGHRA, CDR2 YSYEKL. This CDR3 is built from 15 residues. The CDR3 DNA reads as TGCGCCAGCAGCCAAGATTTGGACACTGGCGGGGGTGCTTTCTTT. Amino acids: CASSQDLDTGGGAFF.

This chain links TRBV6-1 with TRBJ1-2; D is perhaps TRBD1 (5 bases). This CDR3 contains 18 residues. CDR1 is MNHNS, CDR2 SASEGT, per germline. The V end was cut by 2 bases, the J end by 8 bases, with 27 bases between. The CDR3 spells CASSEKGQVAVLGEGYTF. DNA of the CDR3: TGTGCCAGCAGTGAAAAGGGGCAGGTGGCAGTCCTCGGAGAGGGCTACACCTTC.

The chain has TRBV5-1 and TRBJ2-1, with 9 bases that match TRBD2. The CDR3 contains 16 residues. V shed 4 bases and J 7 bases; nucleotides not matched to a gene: 12. CDR1 and CDR2 (germline): SGHRS, YFSETQ. CDR3 sequence reads: CASSPPGLAGMNEQFF. CDR3 DNA sequence: TGCGCCAGCAGCCCCCCGGGGCTAGCGGGGATGAATGAGCAGTTCTTC.

V and J are TRBV28 and TRBJ1-2, with 8 bases fitting TRBD1. The V gene end was trimmed by 6 bases and the J gene end by 8 bases; junction bases not matched to a gene: 11. CDR3 length equals 14 residues. Germline-derived CDR1 and CDR2 are MDHEN and SYDVKM. The CDR3, as DNA: TGTGCCAGCAGGGGGGGCAGGGGGCTATGGGGCTACACCTTC. Its translation is CASRGGRGLWGYTF.